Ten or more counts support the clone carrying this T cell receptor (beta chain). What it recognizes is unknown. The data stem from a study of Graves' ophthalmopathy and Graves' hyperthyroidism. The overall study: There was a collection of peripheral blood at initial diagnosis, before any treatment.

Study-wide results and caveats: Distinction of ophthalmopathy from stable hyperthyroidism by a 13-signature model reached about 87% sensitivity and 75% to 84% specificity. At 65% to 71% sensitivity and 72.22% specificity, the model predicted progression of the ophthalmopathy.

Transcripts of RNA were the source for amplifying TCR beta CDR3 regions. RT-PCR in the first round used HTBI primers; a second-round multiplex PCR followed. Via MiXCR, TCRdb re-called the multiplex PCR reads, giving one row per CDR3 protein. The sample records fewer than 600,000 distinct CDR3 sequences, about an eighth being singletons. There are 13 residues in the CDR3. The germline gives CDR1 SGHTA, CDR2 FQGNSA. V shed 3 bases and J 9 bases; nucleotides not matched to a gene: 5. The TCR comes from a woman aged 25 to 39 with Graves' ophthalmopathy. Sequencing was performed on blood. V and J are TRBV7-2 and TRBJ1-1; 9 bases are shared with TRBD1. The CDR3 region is CASSLPGTGKAFF. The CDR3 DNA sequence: TGTGCCAGCAGCTTGCCCGGGACAGGGAAAGCTTTCTTT.